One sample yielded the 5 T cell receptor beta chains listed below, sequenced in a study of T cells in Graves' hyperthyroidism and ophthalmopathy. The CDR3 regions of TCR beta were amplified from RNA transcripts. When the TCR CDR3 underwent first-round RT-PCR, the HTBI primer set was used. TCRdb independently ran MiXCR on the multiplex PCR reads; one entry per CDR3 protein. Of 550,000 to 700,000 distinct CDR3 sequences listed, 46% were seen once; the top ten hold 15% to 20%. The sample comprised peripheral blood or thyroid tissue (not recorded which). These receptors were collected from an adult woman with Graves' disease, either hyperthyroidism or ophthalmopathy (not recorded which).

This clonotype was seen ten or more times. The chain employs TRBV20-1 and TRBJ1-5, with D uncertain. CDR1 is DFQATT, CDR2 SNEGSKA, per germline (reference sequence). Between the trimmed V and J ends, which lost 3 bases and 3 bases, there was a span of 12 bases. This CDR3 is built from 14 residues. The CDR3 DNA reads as TGCAGTGCTAGTGTGGGCTATTACAATCAGCCCCAGCATTTT. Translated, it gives CSASVGYYNQPQHF.

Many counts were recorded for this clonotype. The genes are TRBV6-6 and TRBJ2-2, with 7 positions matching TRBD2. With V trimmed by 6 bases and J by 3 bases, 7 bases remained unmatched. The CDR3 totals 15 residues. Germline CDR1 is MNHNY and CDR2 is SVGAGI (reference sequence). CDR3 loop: CASRMGTIYTGELFF. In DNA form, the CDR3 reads TGTGCCAGCAGGATGGGGACTATTTACACCGGGGAGCTGTTTTTT.

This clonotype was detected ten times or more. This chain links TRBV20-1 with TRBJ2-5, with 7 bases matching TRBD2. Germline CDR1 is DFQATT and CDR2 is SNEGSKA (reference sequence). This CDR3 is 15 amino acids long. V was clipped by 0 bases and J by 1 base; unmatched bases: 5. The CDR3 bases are TGCAGTGCTAGAGAGTCTAGCGGATCCCAAGAGACCCAGTACTTC. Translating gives CSARESSGSQETQYF.

CDR3 sequence reads: CAISESGTGSPLHF. Written as DNA, the CDR3 is TGTGCCATCAGTGAGTCGGGGACAGGTTCACCCCTCCACTTT. This chain joins TRBV10-3 and TRBJ1-6; 8 bases line up with TRBD1. The V gene's germline CDR1 is ENHRY and CDR2 SYGVKD. Germline trimming cut 0 bases from V and 9 bases from J; bases unmatched to any gene: 1. This CDR3 has 14 residues.

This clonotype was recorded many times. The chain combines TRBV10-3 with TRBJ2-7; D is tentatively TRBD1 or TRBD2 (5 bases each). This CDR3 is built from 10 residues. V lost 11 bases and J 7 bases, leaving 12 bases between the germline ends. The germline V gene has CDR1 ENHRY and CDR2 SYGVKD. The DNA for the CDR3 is TGTGCCGTAGGGACGGGAGAGCAGTACTTC. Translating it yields CAVGTGEQYF.